This T cell receptor (beta chain) originates from a study of blood T cells in healthy people across ages. Study overall: When template switching was applied, about one barcoded beta molecule was captured per two T cells. General study findings and limits: Significant beta diversity loss was already apparent by age approximately 42, declining roughly linearly.

This clonotype has just a few counts. The target antigen is unknown. Using a J-beta primer mix together with a sample-barcoded 5' primer, a second PCR was run for about 6 to 12 cycles. MiXCR, applied by TCRdb to the 5' RACE reads, yields one record per CDR3 protein. The data hold roughly 570,000 distinct CDR3 sequences, with about 26% observed a single time. Aged about 6 to 90, donors were systemically healthy Caucasians from Russia. Every participating donor contributed 8 to 10 milliliters of peripheral blood through a draw. This CDR3 is 15 amino acids long. Germline-derived CDR1 and CDR2 are SGHDT and YYEEEE. After removal of 1 base from V and 4 bases from J, the junction contained 4 bases not matched to a gene.

The rearrangement joins TRBV5-6 to TRBJ2-1; 8 bases line up with TRBD2. The specimen was blood. The origin of this receptor is a woman in her seventies in good health. The CDR3 reads CASSLPTGGYNEQFF. The CDR3 nucleotides are TGTGCCAGCAGCTTGCCGACGGGGGGGTACAATGAGCAGTTCTTC.